One and the same sample provided the 15 T cell receptor beta chains below, sequenced in a study of T cell responses to AZD1222 COVID-19 vaccine. Profiled with immunoSEQ multiplex PCR; TCRdb holds only in-frame clones, not every one. The repertoire holds some 130,000 clones, with around 90% as singletons. The sequences come from peripheral blood, collected on day 0 of MenACWY control vaccination. These receptors were obtained from an adult in good health.

This clone was picked up one time. V and J are TRBV11-2 and TRBJ1-1, with a tentative D call TRBD1 (6 bases). With 5 bases removed from V and 5 bases from J, the gap between germline ends came to 18 bases. The CDR3 has 15 residues. Looked up from germline, CDR1 is SGHAT and CDR2 is FQNNGV. CDR3 nucleotides: TGTGCCAGCAGCCCTGAGGGGGAAGGGGTGACTGAAGCTTTCTTT. Encoded protein: CASSPEGEGVTEAFF.

J is TRBJ1-3 and V is TRBV4-1; 7 nucleotides match TRBD1. The germline gives CDR1 MGHRA, CDR2 YSYEKL. V trimming: 1 base; J trimming: 2 bases; junction bases outside the gene matches: 8. The CDR3 extends over 17 amino acids. CDR3 sequence (DNA): TGCGCCAGCAGCCAAGCCGTCGACAGGGCGACTGGAAACACCATATATTTT. It translates to CASSQAVDRATGNTIYF.

The chain links TRBV28 to TRBJ1-1, with 7 bases matching TRBD1. From germline, CDR1 is MDHEN and CDR2 SYDVKM. V lost 3 bases, J lost 5 bases, and 9 bases stayed unmatched. The CDR3 spans 15 residues. The CDR3 here is CASSFGGRGGTEAFF. The CDR3, as DNA: TGTGCCAGCAGTTTCGGTGGCAGGGGGGGAACTGAAGCTTTCTTT. Supplemented by reference TRBV28 and TRBJ1-1, the full variable domain reads DVKVTQSSRYLVKRTGEKVFLECVQDMDHENMFWYRQDPGLGLRLIYFSYDVKMKEKGDIPEGYSVSREKKERFSLILESASTNQTSMYLCASSFGGRGGTEAFFGQGTRLTVV.

The V gene is TRBV28, the J gene TRBJ1-6, with 8 bases lining up with TRBD1. The germline CDR1 and CDR2 sequences are MDHEN and SYDVKM. CDR3 length: 15 amino acids. With 6 bases clipped from V and 7 bases from J, the junction kept 8 bases outside the gene matches. CDR3 sequence (DNA): TGTGCCAGCAGCAGCAGGGGGCCTAACAATTCACCCCTCCACTTT. Translation: CASSSRGPNNSPLHF.

The rearrangement joins TRBV6-1 to TRBJ2-4, with 8 bases lining up with TRBD1. The CDR3 length is 19 residues. Germline CDR1 is MNHNS and CDR2 is SASEGT. The J segment lost 3 bases and the V segment lost 0 bases, leaving 13 bases of the junction unmatched. CDR3 in DNA: TGTGCCAGCAGTGAAGCAATGGGGGCAGGGGGCCTTGGCAAAAACATTCAGTACTTC. It yields the protein CASSEAMGAGGLGKNIQYF.

The chain has TRBV11-1 and TRBJ2-1, with 8 bases identical to TRBD2. This CDR3 is 13 amino acids long. CDR1 is SGHAT and CDR2 is FQDESV in the germline V gene (reference sequence). V lost 1 base, J lost 8 bases, and 1 base stayed unmatched. CDR3: CASSLETSDEQFF. DNA of the CDR3: TGTGCCAGCAGCTTAGAGACTAGCGATGAGCAGTTCTTC.

This clone has a single count. This sequence joins TRBV5-4 and TRBJ2-7, with D hard to call. The CDR3 contains 13 residues. Germline loops: CDR1 SGHNT, CDR2 YYREEE (reference sequence). V lost 2 bases to trimming and J lost 2 bases, with 8 bases between them. The DNA for the CDR3 is TGTGCCAGCAGCTTTGGACGGGCCTACGAGCAGTACTTC. As protein: CASSFGRAYEQYF.

The CDR3 is CASSVSSGLGTSAGANVLTF. For the CDR3, the DNA is TGTGCCAGCAGCGTAAGTTCGGGACTAGGGACCAGCGCTGGGGCCAACGTCCTGACTTTC. The V and J genes are TRBV9 and TRBJ2-6, with 8 bases fitting TRBD2. The CDR3 covers 20 residues. Germline loops: CDR1 SGDLS, CDR2 YYNGEE. The junction had 14 bases not matched to a gene; V was cut back by 1 base and J by 2 bases.

This rearrangement joins TRBV27 to TRBJ2-7, with D tentatively TRBD1 (6 bases). The germline CDR1 and CDR2 sequences are MNHEY and SMNVEV (reference sequence). The V gene lost 2 bases and the J gene lost 4 bases, with 18 bases spanning the gap. The CDR3 length is 16 residues. CDR3 amino acids: CASSLGLRGRRYEQYF. The CDR3 DNA follows: TGTGCCAGCAGTTTAGGCCTCAGGGGTAGGCGTTACGAGCAGTACTTC.

The V call is TRBV19, the J call TRBJ2-7; no reliable D call. Between the trimmed V and J ends, which lost 5 bases and 2 bases, there was a span of 13 bases. The CDR3 consists of 14 residues. The germline gives CDR1 LNHDA, CDR2 SQIVND (reference sequence). CDR3 DNA: TGTGCCAGTAGTGCCCCCGGGCCCCCCTACGAGCAGTACTTC. Protein: CASSAPGPPYEQYF.

V usage is TRBV29-1 and J usage is TRBJ2-7; D remains unclear. The CDR3 extends over 14 amino acids. The V gene lost 4 bases and the J gene lost 9 bases, with 22 bases spanning the gap. Germline V gene sequence: CDR1 SQVTM, CDR2 ANQGSEA. The CDR3 region is CSVGQDLRSVGQYF. CDR3 bases: TGCAGCGTTGGACAAGACCTACGATCTGTTGGGCAGTACTTC.

The chain recombines TRBV12-5 with TRBJ1-2; no clear D gene. This CDR3 has 14 residues. Trimming pared 3 bases from V and 0 bases from J, leaving 8 bases between. CDR1 is LGHNT and CDR2 is FRNRAP in the germline V gene. CDR3 protein: CASGLSYSNYGYTF. CDR3 nucleotides: TGTGCTAGTGGTTTATCCTATTCTAACTATGGCTACACCTTC.

This clone was recorded only once. The chain carries TRBV7-2 and TRBJ2-3; 9 bases line up with TRBD1. J lost 0 bases, V lost 8 bases, and 12 bases had no gene match. Germline V gene sequence: CDR1 SGHTA, CDR2 FQGNSA. The CDR3 length is 17 residues. DNA of the CDR3: TGTGCCAGCCGCATGCCGGGACAGGGCACTAGCACAGATACGCAGTATTTT. It yields the protein CASRMPGQGTSTDTQYF.

This chain links TRBV9 with TRBJ2-5; D is tentatively TRBD1 or TRBD2 (5 bases each). Deletions cut 3 bases from V and 8 bases from J, with 14 bases between. The germline V gene encodes CDR1 SGDLS and CDR2 YYNGEE. The CDR3 covers 13 residues. The CDR3 region has the DNA TGTGCCAGCAGCGAGGGGCATTGGGACACCCAGTACTTC. Its protein is CASSEGHWDTQYF.

The V call is TRBV5-1, the J call TRBJ2-5, with D possibly TRBD2 on 5 matching bases. This CDR3 comprises 14 residues. Germline assignment: CDR1 SGHRS and CDR2 YFSETQ. Trimming cost V 0 bases and J 5 bases, with 11 bases left between them. The CDR3 DNA reads as TGCGCCAGCAGCTTGGTTGGAGGTGGCGAGACCCAGTACTTC. This translates into CASSLVGGGETQYF.